Only a few counts were recorded for the clone carrying this T cell receptor (beta chain). The antigen is not known. The data derive from a study of T cells after yellow fever vaccination. Study-wide results and limits: Most clones from primary vaccination resurfaced after the booster (around 97% CD4, around 90% CD8).

After removal of 6 bases from V and 0 bases from J, the junction contained 7 bases not matched to a gene. CDR1 and CDR2 from the germline V gene are SGHRS and YFSETQ. The CDR3 covers 15 residues. TCRdb reprocessed the 5' RACE reads via MiXCR and lists one record per CDR3 protein. The table has almost 600,000 distinct CDR3 sequences, roughly 13% seen once. The chain couples TRBV5-1 to TRBJ2-7, with 9 positions matching TRBD2. The sequencing here drew on PBMCs, taken on the day of the yellow fever booster vaccination. The TCR comes from a man aged 30 to 45 who received the YFV17D yellow fever vaccine. CDR3 sequence: CASKEASGTSYEQYF. CDR3 bases: TGCGCCAGCAAGGAGGCTAGCGGGACCTCCTACGAGCAGTACTTC.